This T cell receptor (beta chain) stems from a study of siplizumab effects on memory and regulatory T cells. Germline values: CDR1 SGHTA, CDR2 FQGTGA. The CDR3 totals 13 residues. Trimming cost V 2 bases and J 11 bases, with 15 bases left between them. A few pairs of donors had their unstimulated naive, memory, effector memory and TEMRA subsets sequenced. Turning to this clone: As yet, its antigen is unknown.

Roughly 10^5 TCR templates underwent assay in each sample. Measured with immunoSEQ multiplex PCR; TCRdb has only the in-frame clones, and not every one. This repertoire shows 50,000 or so clones, 87% found once; its top ten account for 0.3% to 0.45%. Study-wide results and limits: The mean Treg-derived percentage of mappable alloreactive CD4+ clones was roughly 69% with siplizumab compared with 25% to 30% in controls.

The chain has TRBV7-3 and TRBJ1-1; D is undetermined. The TCR comes from a human donor in good health. Sequenced: naive CD8+ T cells sorted from blood. The CDR3 region has the DNA TGTGCCAGCAGCTTAGGATTTGGTGAGGCGGCTTTCTTT. This encodes CASSLGFGEAAFF.